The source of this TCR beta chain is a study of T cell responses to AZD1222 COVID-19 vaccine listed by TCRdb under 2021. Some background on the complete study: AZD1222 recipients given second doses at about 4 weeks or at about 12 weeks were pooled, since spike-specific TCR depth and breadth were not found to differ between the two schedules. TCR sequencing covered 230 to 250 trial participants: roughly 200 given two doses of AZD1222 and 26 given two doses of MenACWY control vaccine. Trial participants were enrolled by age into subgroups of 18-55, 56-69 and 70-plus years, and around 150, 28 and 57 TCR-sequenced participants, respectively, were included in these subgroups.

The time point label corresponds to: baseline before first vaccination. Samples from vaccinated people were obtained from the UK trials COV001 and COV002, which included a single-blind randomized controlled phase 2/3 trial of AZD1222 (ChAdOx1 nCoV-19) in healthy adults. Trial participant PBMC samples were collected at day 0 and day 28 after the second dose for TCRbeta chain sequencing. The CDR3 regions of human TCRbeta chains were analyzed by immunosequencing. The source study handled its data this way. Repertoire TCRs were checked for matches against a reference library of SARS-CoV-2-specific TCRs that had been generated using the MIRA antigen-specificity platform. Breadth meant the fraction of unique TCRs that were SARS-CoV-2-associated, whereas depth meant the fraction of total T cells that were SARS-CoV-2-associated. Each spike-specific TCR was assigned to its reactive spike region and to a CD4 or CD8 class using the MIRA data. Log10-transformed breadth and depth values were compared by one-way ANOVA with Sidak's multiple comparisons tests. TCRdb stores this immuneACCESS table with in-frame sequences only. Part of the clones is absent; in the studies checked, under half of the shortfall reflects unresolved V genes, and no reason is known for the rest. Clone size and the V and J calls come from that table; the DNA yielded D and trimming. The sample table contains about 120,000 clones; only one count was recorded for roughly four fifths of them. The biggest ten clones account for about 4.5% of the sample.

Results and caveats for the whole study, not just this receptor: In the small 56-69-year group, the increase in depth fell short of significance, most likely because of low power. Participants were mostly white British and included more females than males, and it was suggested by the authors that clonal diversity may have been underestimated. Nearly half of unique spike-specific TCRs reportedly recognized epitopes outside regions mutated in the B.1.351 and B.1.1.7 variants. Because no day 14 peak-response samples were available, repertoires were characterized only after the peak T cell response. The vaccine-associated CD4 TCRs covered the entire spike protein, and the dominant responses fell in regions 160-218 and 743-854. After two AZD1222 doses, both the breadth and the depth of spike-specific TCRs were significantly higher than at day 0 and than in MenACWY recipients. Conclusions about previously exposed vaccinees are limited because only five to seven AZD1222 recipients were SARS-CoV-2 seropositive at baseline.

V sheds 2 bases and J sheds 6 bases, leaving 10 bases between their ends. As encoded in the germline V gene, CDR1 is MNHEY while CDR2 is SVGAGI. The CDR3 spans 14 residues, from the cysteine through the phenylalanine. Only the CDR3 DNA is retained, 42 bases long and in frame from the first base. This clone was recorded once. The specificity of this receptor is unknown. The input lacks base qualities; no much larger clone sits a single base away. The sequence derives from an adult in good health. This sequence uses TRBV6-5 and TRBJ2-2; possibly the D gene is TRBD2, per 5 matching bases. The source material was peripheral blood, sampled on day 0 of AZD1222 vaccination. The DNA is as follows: TGTGCCAGCAGTTACGAGGGTGGGGCCGGGGAGCTGTTTTTT. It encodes CASSYEGGAGELFF.